This entry describes one T cell receptor beta chain. This clonotype has only a few counts. It has no known antigen specificity. No base-level quality is on record; no much larger clone is a single base apart. This sample stems from a study of human T cells and chemical hapten exposure (dated by TCRdb to the early 2020s). With regard to the full study: For sensitization, 2% DPC in acetone was applied to an approximately 2 cm by approximately 2 cm area of upper inner arm skin. Patch tests used Finn chambers with 0.01% DPC on the upper back, scored after 6 days by International Contact Dermatitis Research Group standards. For TCR sequencing, blood came from 25 to 35 alopecia patients at anywhere from one to four time points (pre-sensitization, 2, 6 and 24 weeks). Libraries were pooled for sequencing, and per-sample TCR yields varied mainly because of small differences in library volumes within the pool. Alopecia areata with under or over 50% scalp involvement, alopecia totalis and alopecia universalis were represented in the patient cohort, which was mostly female. This study followed changes in the peripheral blood TCR repertoire in vivo during primary and secondary sensitization of alopecia patients to the hapten diphenylcyclopropenone (DPC). Weekly therapeutic DPC doses were additionally applied to the scalp of patients throughout the roughly 25-week study period. Blood samples were taken from patients before sensitization (week 0) and then at 2, 6 and about 24 weeks after DPC sensitization.

Interpreted using the paper, the time point label stands for: pre-sensitization, week 0. This specimen's treatment or condition label, interpreted: therapeutic diphenylcyclopropenone sensitization with weekly scalp DPC. At every patch-test visit, the blood draw took place before the patch test was put on. Patients were eligible if aged 18 to 70, diagnosed with alopecia and judged suitable for DPC therapy, and pregnant patients were excluded. Total RNA was extracted from unfractionated whole blood that had been collected in Tempus Blood RNA tubes. To prepare the library, RACE was applied. Sequencing relied on a NextSeq 500. Library preparation attached unique molecular identifiers to individual cDNA molecules for quantitative, reproducible TCR counting. From each blood RNA sample, both TCR alpha and TCR beta chains were sequenced. The study's own analysis went as follows. A median of around 96,000 TCRs per sample was observed, with a range of roughly 20,000 to 700,000. V, J and CDR3 annotation of the TCR reads was carried out using the Decombinator software suite. Every sample was subsampled to the same number of TCRs (28,000) for the PS versus PT1 abundance plots. Expanded TCRs were defined as absent before sensitization and observed at least eight times at the 2-week time point. TCRdb's own reprocessing of the public reads used fastp at Q25 and MiXCR and kept productive beta chains. Rows with one shared CDR3 protein collapse into an entry with the most common genes and DNA. TCRdb, not the authors, supplied the V and J calls. Present in this sample are about 300,000 distinct CDR3 sequences, around 5.5% of which were seen just once. The top ten clonotypes cover roughly 8.2% of the sample.

On the study overall, not on this receptor specifically: The number of PT1 expanded TCRs positively correlated with patch test score, significant at thresholds 8, 16 and 32 but not 4. DPC sensitization did not change how many TCRs were above 1 in 1000 frequency, and no evidence was found of alterations in global repertoire structure. All patients had alopecia, a presumed autoimmune disease, so their immune response might differ from that of healthy individuals. Repeated subsampling changed both the strength of the expansion versus patch-test correlation and the threshold at which that correlation became significant. Expanded TCRs formed significantly more large CDR3 similarity clusters than pre-sensitization or healthy control sets, consistent with antigen-driven responses.

CDR1 and CDR2 were assigned from the germline V gene as MNHEY and SVGAGI. V is reduced by 6 bases and J by 3 bases, leaving a spacing of 15 bases between them. The CDR3 covers 14 residues, taking in both the cysteine and the phenylalanine. The sequence is cut down to CDR3 DNA, 42 bases in frame from base 1. This clonotype was sampled from a woman aged 18-30 years with alopecia areata. Some clones in this sample may be carry-over from other donors' samples. The V and J genes are TRBV6-5 and TRBJ2-7; a confident D gene designation cannot be given. This sample comprised whole blood, obtained in connection with sensitization to the hapten diphenylcyclopropenone (DPC). The CDR3 region reads CASRPRPEIYEQYF. The DNA sequence is TGTGCCAGCAGGCCCAGGCCGGAAATCTACGAGCAGTACTTC.